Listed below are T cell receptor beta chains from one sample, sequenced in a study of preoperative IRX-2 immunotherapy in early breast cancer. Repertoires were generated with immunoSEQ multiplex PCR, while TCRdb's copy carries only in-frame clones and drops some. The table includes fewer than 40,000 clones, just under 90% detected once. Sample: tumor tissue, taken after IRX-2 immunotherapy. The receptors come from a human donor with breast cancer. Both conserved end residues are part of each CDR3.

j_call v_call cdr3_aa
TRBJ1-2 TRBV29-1 CSVGAQGSGYGYTF
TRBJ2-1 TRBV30 CAWSGMGSYNEQFF
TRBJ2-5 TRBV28 CASSLGQGARETQYF
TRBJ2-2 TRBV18 CASSPKGGDTGELFF
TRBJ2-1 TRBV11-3 CASSLGLAAPYNEQFF
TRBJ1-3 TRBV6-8 CASRQQGARGNTIYF
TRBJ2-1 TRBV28 CASSFLQGAYNEQFF
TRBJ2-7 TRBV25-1 CASSVDSPTKDEQYF
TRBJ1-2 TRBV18 CASSPDLGQGGDGYTF
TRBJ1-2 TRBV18 CASSPPGGTEGYTF
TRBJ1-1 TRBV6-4 CASSKGTAEAFF
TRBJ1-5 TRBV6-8 CAISERRESNQPQHF
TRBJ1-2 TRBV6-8 CASRDRDKANYGYTF
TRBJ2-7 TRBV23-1 CASSPQPQSGRKEQYF
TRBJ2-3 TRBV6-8 CASNSPPGLAGGDTQYF
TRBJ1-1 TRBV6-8 CASRLDRADTEAFF
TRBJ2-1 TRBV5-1 CASNPSGRRNNEQFF
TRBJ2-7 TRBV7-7 CASSLVGGLSYEQYF
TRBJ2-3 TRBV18 CASSPLRDLAGDTQYF
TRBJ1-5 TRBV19 CASSIDDYSVQPQHF
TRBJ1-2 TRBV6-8 CASSAREGGDYGYTF
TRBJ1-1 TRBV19 CASSIYGYTEAFF
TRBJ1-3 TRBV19 CASRTSGNTIYF
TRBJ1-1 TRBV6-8 CASGGSGSTEAFF
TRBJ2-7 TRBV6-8 CASSYSVANRGEQYF